This T cell receptor beta chain was found in a study of a mutant IDH1 vaccine in newly diagnosed glioma (dated by TCRdb to 2020 to 2023). Some background on the complete study: Patients received eight vaccinations in weeks 1, 3, 5, 7, 11, 15, 19 and 23, corresponding to visits V03 through V10. Before enrollment, patients had received standard therapy of radiotherapy alone, temozolomide alone, or radiochemotherapy with temozolomide; most received the combination. For exploratory analyses, 25 to 30 treated patients had longitudinal TCRB deep sequencing done wherever samples were available. Of the approximately 35 treated patients, about 60% were male and 37.5% were female, and the mean age was 40.4 years. Vaccination was initiated 4-6 weeks after radiotherapy alone, or concurrently with temozolomide cycles in the chemotherapy-containing groups. Peripheral blood was collected at six visits: V03 (baseline), V05, V07, V10, V12 and V13. Study-wide findings and limitations: Availability determined which PBMC samples were chosen for TCRB deep sequencing. The authors stated that sample limitations prevented analyses of patient blood samples from being reproduced. Immune responses induced by the vaccine were seen in over 80% of patients across multiple MHC alleles. Changes in the top peripheral T cell clonotypes picked up by TCRB sequencing did not appear to be linked to pseudoprogression.

The library was prepared using the immunoSEQ multiplex PCR assay. The hsTCRB Kit was used according to the manufacturer's protocol to amplify rearranged TCR beta chain sequences. Sequencing of TCRB libraries was carried out on an Illumina MiSeq. The study's processing was this. Demultiplexing, trimming and gene mapping were performed with the kit vendor's proprietary platform. What TCRdb holds here is the immuneACCESS table cut down to in-frame rearrangements. Part of the clones is not present; checked against another copy, under half of the missing clones reflect an unresolved V gene, and the others are unexplained. From that table come the V and J calls and clone size; the DNA was used to work out D and trimming. Recorded for this sample are about 20,000 clones; more than 75% of them occurred a single time. The leading ten clones occupy roughly 13% of the sample. V is shortened by 0 bases, J by 5 bases, and the region joining them spans 6 bases. The CDR3 spans 13 residues, from the cysteine through the phenylalanine. Just the 39-base CDR3 DNA is kept, in frame starting at base 1. Per the germline V gene, SGHNT is the CDR1 and YENEEA is the CDR2.

Read against the paper, the sample's time point label means: week 23, last vaccination. A 20-mer mutant IDH1 peptide at 300 micrograms in Montanide made up each vaccine dose, which was injected subcutaneously together with topical imiquimod. Donors had newly diagnosed WHO grade 3 or 4 IDH1-mutant astrocytomas with loss of nuclear ATRX. The samples were drawn from NOA16, a multicentre, single-arm, open-label phase I trial in Germany that tested a mutant IDH1 peptide vaccine in humans for the first time. The DNeasy Blood and Tissue Kit was used to extract genomic DNA from EDTA blood for TCRB sequencing. Details on this clone: The antigen it recognizes is unknown. Base qualities are not recorded, but no much larger clone differs from it by a single base.

This TCR was recovered from a man under 40 with glioma. The chain employs TRBV11-3 and TRBJ2-3; no D segment can be confidently identified. Sequenced material: PBMCs, taken from a glioma patient whose treatment included an IDH1 peptide vaccine. The CDR3 loop reads CASSLDRQDTQYF. The bases read TGTGCCAGCAGCTTAGATCGGCAAGATACGCAGTATTTT.